The clone carrying this TCR beta chain was detected many times. This record comes from a study of human T cells and chemical hapten exposure. Unmatched junction bases numbered 3, after V lost 6 bases and J lost 1 base. Per the germline V gene, CDR1 is MNHNY and CDR2 is SVGAGI (reference sequence). The CDR3 has 14 amino acids. Each CDR3 protein gets one entry after TCRdb re-called the RACE reads with MiXCR. The sample has some 120,000 distinct CDR3 sequences; about 12% are singletons. The sample's time point: patch test 1, 2 weeks after DPC sensitization. Treatment defined: therapeutic diphenylcyclopropenone sensitization with weekly scalp DPC.

Material: whole blood, obtained in connection with sensitization to the hapten diphenylcyclopropenone (DPC). The origin of this receptor is a woman in her forties or fifties with alopecia areata. Some clones in this sample may be carry-over from other donors' samples. The chain is built from TRBV6-6 and TRBJ1-3; 7 nucleotides align to TRBD1. Written as DNA, the CDR3 is TGTGCCAGCAGACAACAGGGGTCTGGAAACACCATATATTTT. Translated, it gives CASRQQGSGNTIYF.